This record concerns one T cell receptor (beta chain) sequence. Antigen unknown. This entry is derived from a study of blood T cells in healthy people across ages. The authors extracted at least 6 micrograms of total RNA per sample. Study observations and caveats: More naive CD4+ cells and higher diversity marked long-lived donors relative to aged donors.

A sample-barcoded 5' primer and a J-beta primer mix were used in a second PCR of about 7 to 12 cycles. Tagging of each cDNA molecule was performed by a template-switch adaptor with 12 random nucleotides. There were at least 2.5 million CDR3-containing paired-end reads obtained from each sample. TCRdb redid the calling of the 5' RACE reads with MiXCR, one entry per CDR3 protein. The data contain just under 750,000 distinct CDR3 sequences, over 20% of them singletons. This CDR3 region has 16 residues. V dropped 1 base and J dropped 0 bases, with 10 bases sitting between them. CDR1 and CDR2 from the germline V gene are SGHDN and FVKESK.

The origin of this receptor is a man in his 70s in good health. Sequences were obtained from blood. The chain combines TRBV14 with TRBJ1-3; D gene uncertain. CDR3 region: CASSQGLGYSGNTIYF. Here the CDR3 DNA reads TGTGCCAGCAGCCAAGGTTTGGGTTACTCTGGAAACACCATATATTTT.